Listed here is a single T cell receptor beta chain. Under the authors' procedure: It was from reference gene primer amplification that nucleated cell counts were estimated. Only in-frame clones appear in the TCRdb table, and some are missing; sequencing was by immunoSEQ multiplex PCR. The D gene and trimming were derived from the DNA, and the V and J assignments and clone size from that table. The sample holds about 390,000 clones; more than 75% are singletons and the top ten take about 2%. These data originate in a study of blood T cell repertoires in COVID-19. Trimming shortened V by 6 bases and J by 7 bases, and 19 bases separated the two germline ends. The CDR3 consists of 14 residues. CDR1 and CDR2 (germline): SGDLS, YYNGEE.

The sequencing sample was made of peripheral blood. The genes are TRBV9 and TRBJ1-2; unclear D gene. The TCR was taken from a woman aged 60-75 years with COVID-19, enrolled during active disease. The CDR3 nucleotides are TGTGCCAGCACCCCGAGCGGTGTTCGGGGTGGCTACACCTTC. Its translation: CASTPSGVRGGYTF.